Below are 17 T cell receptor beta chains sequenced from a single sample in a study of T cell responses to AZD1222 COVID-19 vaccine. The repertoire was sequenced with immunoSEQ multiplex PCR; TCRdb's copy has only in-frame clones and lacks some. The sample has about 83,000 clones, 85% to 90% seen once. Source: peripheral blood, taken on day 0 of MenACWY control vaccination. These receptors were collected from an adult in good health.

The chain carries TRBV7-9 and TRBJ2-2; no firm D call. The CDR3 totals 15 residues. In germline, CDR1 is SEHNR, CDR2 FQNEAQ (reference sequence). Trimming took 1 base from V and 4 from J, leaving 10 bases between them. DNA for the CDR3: TGTGCCAGCAGCTTAGGACCCCTTGCCACCGGGGAGCTGTTTTTT. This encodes CASSLGPLATGELFF. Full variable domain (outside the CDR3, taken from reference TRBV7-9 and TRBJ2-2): DTGVSQNPRHKITKRGQNVTFRCDPISEHNRLYWYRQTLGQGPEFLTYFQNEAQLEKSRLLSDRFSAERPKGSFSTLEIQRTEQGDSAMYLCASSLGPLATGELFFGEGSRLTVL.

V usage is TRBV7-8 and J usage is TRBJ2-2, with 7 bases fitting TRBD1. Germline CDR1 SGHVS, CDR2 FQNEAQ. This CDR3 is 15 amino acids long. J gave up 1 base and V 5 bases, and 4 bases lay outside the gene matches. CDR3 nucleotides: TGTGCCAGCAGCGGTCGGACAGGGAACACCGGGGAGCTGTTTTTT. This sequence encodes CASSGRTGNTGELFF.

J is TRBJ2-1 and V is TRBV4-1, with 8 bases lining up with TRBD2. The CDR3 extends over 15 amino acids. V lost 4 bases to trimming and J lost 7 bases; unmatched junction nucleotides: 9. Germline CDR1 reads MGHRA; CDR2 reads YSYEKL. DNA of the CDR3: TGCGCCAGCAGCCCCCAGAGCGGGAGTATAAATGAGCAGTTCTTC. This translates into CASSPQSGSINEQFF.

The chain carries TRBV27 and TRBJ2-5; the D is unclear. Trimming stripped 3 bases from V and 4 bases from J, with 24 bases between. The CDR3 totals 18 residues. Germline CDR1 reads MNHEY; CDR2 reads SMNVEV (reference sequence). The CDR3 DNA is TGTGCCAGCAGTTTGAGGTTTTCTTACCCGGCTAGTGGAGAGACCCAGTACTTC. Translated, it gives CASSLRFSYPASGETQYF.

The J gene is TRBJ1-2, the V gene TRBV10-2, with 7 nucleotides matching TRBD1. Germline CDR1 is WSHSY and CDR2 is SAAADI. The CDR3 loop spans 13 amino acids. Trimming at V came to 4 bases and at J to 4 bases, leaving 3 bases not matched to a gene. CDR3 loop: CASSGQGPYGYTF. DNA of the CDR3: TGCGCCAGCAGTGGACAGGGTCCCTATGGCTACACCTTC.

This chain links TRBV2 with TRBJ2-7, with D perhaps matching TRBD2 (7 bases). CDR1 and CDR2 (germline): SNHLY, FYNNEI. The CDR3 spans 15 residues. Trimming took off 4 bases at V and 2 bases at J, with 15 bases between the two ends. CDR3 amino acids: CASSGRGTTPYEQYF. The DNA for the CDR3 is TGTGCCAGCAGTGGGAGGGGGACTACACCCTACGAGCAGTACTTC.

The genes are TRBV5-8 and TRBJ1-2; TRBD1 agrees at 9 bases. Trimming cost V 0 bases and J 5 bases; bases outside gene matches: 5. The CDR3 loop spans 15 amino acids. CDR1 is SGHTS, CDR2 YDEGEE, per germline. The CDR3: CASSLGQGVLYGYTF. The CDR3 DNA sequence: TGTGCCAGCAGCTTGGGACAGGGGGTTCTATATGGCTACACCTTC.

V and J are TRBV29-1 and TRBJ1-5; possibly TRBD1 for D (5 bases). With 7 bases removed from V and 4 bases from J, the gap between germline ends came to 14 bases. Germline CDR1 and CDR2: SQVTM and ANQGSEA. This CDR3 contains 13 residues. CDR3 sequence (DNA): TGCAGCGCAACCGGGACGGAAAATCAGCCCCAGCATTTT. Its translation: CSATGTENQPQHF.

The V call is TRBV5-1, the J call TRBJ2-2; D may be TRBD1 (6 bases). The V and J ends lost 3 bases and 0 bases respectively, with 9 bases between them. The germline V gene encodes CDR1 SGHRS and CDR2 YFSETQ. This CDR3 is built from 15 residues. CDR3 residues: CASSWDTANTGELFF. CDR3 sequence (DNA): TGCGCCAGCAGCTGGGACACCGCGAACACCGGGGAGCTGTTTTTT.

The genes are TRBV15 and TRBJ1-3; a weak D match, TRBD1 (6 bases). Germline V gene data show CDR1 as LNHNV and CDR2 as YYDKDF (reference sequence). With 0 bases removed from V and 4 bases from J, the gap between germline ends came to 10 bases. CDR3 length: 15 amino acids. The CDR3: CATSRDPGQGNTIYF. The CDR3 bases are TGTGCCACCAGCAGAGATCCCGGACAGGGAAACACCATATATTTT.

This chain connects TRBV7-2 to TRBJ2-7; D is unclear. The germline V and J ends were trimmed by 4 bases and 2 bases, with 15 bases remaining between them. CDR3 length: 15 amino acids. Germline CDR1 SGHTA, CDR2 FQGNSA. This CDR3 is CASSSHPPGPYEQYF. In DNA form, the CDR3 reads TGTGCCAGCAGCTCGCACCCGCCGGGTCCCTACGAGCAGTACTTC.

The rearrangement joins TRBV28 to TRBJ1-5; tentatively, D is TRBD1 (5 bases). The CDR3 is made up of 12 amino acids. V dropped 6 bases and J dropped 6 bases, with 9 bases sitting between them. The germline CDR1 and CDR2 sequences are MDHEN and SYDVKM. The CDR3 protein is CASRGGVQPQHF. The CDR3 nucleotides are TGTGCCAGCAGGGGGGGGGTTCAGCCCCAGCATTTT. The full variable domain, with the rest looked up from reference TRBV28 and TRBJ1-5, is DVKVTQSSRYLVKRTGEKVFLECVQDMDHENMFWYRQDPGLGLRLIYFSYDVKMKEKGDIPEGYSVSREKKERFSLILESASTNQTSMYLCASRGGVQPQHFGDGTRLSIL.

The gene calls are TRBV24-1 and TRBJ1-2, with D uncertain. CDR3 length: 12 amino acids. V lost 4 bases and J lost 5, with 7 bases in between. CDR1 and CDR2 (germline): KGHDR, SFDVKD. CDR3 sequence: CATSDSSYGYTF. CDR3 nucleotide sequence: TGTGCCACCAGTGACTCTTCGTATGGCTACACCTTC.

This CDR3 reads CASSIGTELTDTQYF. CDR3 DNA sequence: TGTGCCAGTAGTATTGGGACTGAGCTCACAGATACGCAGTATTTT. The V gene is TRBV19, the J gene TRBJ2-3, with D maybe TRBD2 (6 bases). Germline CDR1 reads LNHDA; CDR2 reads SQIVND (reference sequence). Trimming cost V 3 bases and J 2 bases, with 12 bases left between them. This CDR3 is 15 amino acids long. Filled out from reference TRBV19 and TRBJ2-3, the complete variable domain reads DGGITQSPKYLFRKEGQNVTLSCEQNLNHDAMYWYRQDPGQGLRLIYYSQIVNDFQKGDIAEGYSVSREKKESFPLTVTSAQKNPTAFYLCASSIGTELTDTQYFGPGTRLTVL.

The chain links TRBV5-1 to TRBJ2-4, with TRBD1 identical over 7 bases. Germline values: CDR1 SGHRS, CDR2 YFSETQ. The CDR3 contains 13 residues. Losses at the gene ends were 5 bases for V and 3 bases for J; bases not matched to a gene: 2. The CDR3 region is CASRRDSKNIQYF. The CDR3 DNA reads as TGCGCCAGCAGACGGGACAGCAAAAACATTCAGTACTTC.

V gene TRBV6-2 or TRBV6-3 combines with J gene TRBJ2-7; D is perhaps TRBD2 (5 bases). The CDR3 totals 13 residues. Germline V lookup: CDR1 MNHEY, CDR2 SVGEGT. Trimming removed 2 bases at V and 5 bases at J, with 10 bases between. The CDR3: CASSYRGLHEQYF. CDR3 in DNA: TGTGCCAGCAGTTACCGAGGGCTCCACGAGCAGTACTTC.

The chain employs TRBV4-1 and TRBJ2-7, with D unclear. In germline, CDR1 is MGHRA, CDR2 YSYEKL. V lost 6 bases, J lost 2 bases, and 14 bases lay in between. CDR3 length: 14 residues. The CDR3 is CASSPYSSAYEQYF. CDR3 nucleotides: TGCGCCAGCAGTCCCTATTCCAGCGCCTACGAGCAGTACTTC.